This TCR beta chain is from a study of radiation and T cells in renal cell carcinoma. The germline V and J ends were trimmed by 1 base and 0 bases, with 11 bases remaining between them. In germline, CDR1 is SGHVS, CDR2 FQNEAQ. The CDR3 spans 16 residues. Time point here: blood 2 weeks post-SBRT. The treatment: 15 Gy SBRT to primary tumor, nephrectomy 4 weeks later. The tumor was a clear cell renal cell carcinoma. Sequencing was performed with immunoSEQ multiplex PCR; in TCRdb, only in-frame clones are kept and a portion is missing. In the table there are roughly 150,000 clones, 87% of which are singletons.

This chain uses TRBV7-8 with TRBJ2-3, with D possibly TRBD1 on 6 matching bases. The sequenced sample was blood, obtained from a patient whose treatment included radiotherapy and nephrectomy. The sequence came from a woman between 45 and 60 years old with renal cell carcinoma. The CDR3 region is CASSLEGQPSTDTQYF. CDR3 DNA: TGTGCCAGCAGCTTAGAAGGACAGCCGAGCACAGATACGCAGTATTTT.